This T cell receptor (beta chain) emerged from a study of blood T cell repertoires in COVID-19. Study as a whole: T cells, B-cell-depleted T cells, or PBMCs provided the cDNA or gDNA that served as material.

Original processing notes: Estimates of nucleated cell counts were drawn from the amplification of reference gene primers. TCRdb keeps only in-frame clones here, not all; method: immunoSEQ multiplex PCR. The DNA was the basis for D and trimming; V, J and clone size are from that table. This sample has roughly 190,000 clones, with around 88% found just once. The CDR3 is 17 amino acids. The V end was cut by 5 bases, the J end by 0 bases, with 17 bases between. The germline V gene encodes CDR1 SGHAT and CDR2 FQNNGV. The gene calls are TRBV11-2 and TRBJ2-4; no clear D. The TCR sequence derives from a man in his fifties with active or convalescent COVID-19. The sample taken for sequencing was peripheral blood. CDR3 nucleotides: TGTGCCAGCAGCACGCCGAAACCCTTACTAGCCAAAAACATTCAGTACTTC. Translating gives CASSTPKPLLAKNIQYF.